The 10 T cell receptor beta chains in this list originate from one sample, sequenced in a study of blood T cell repertoires in COVID-19. Generated by immunoSEQ multiplex PCR, the TCRdb table keeps only in-frame clones and is missing some. The profile shows a few hundred thousand clones, 86% of them singletons. What was sequenced was peripheral blood. The origin of the receptors is a man aged 30 to 45 who had recovered from COVID-19.

The chain uses TRBV11-2 and TRBJ2-3, with TRBD2 identical over 9 bases. This CDR3 is built from 17 residues. V gave up 6 bases and J gave up 2 bases; unmatched junction bases: 12. Germline loops: CDR1 SGHAT, CDR2 FQNNGV. CDR3 bases: TGTGCCAGCAGTCCATCACCAGGGACTAGCTTCACAGATACGCAGTATTTT. Translated, it gives CASSPSPGTSFTDTQYF.

This chain connects TRBV20-1 to TRBJ2-3, with D tentatively TRBD2 (5 bases). V lost 6 bases, J lost 7 bases, and 11 bases lay in between. This CDR3 is built from 11 residues. CDR1 is DFQATT, CDR2 SNEGSKA, per germline (reference sequence). The CDR3 DNA is TGCAGTGCCGTAAACGGGAATACGCAGTATTTT. Translated: CSAVNGNTQYF.

J is TRBJ1-1 and V is TRBV7-9; D gene ambiguous. V lost 5 bases to trimming and J lost 8 bases, with 9 bases between them. Germline-derived CDR1 and CDR2 are SEHNR and FQNEAQ (reference sequence). This CDR3 region has 11 residues. CDR3 DNA sequence: TGTGCCAGCAGCGCTACAGTCGAAGCTTTCTTT. Its translation is CASSATVEAFF.

The chain recombines TRBV6-5 with TRBJ2-5; 8 nucleotides align to TRBD1. The CDR3 has 13 amino acids. Unmatched junction bases numbered 5, after V lost 6 bases and J lost 5 bases. The germline V gene has CDR1 MNHEY and CDR2 SVGAGI. The chain's CDR3 is CASRRTGRETQYF. DNA for the CDR3: TGTGCCAGCAGAAGGACAGGGAGGGAGACCCAGTACTTC.

The CDR3 loop is CASSGQTGENEKLFF. The CDR3, as DNA: TGTGCCAGCAGCGGACAAACAGGGGAAAATGAAAAACTGTTTTTT. The chain is built from TRBV9 and TRBJ1-4, with TRBD1 matching over 7 bases. V shed 3 bases, J shed 5 bases, and the junction held 7 bases outside the gene matches. Germline V gene data show CDR1 as SGDLS and CDR2 as YYNGEE. The CDR3 length is 15 residues.

This chain joins TRBV30 and TRBJ1-1; no clear D gene. Trimming cost V 1 base and J 4 bases, with 10 bases left between them. Germline assignment: CDR1 GTSNPN and CDR2 SVGIG (reference sequence). This CDR3 has 13 amino acids. The CDR3: CAWSAGYGTEAFF. Written as DNA, the CDR3 is TGTGCCTGGAGTGCGGGTTACGGCACTGAAGCTTTCTTT.

Comment on this clone: One end of the junction does not line up with germline, which may come from a read error. This sequence joins TRBV2 and TRBJ1-2; TRBD1 aligns across 9 bases. Germline lookup yields CDR1 SNHLY and CDR2 FYNNEI. The CDR3 is 10 residues long. The CDR3 nucleotides are TGCGTGGGACAGGGACGCGGCTACACCTTC. Protein sequence: CVGQGRGYTF.

This clone was seen a few times. V usage is TRBV5-5 and J usage is TRBJ1-5; D is ambiguous. CDR1 is SGHKS, CDR2 YYEKEE, per germline (reference sequence). Between the trimmed V and J ends, which lost 4 bases and 3 bases, there was a span of 14 bases. The CDR3 loop spans 15 amino acids. In DNA form, the CDR3 reads TGTGCCAGCAGCCCCGGTTGGGAGGTCAATCAGCCCCAGCATTTT. Protein product: CASSPGWEVNQPQHF.

The V and J genes are TRBV4-2 and TRBJ2-7, with 7 nucleotides matching TRBD1. V gave up 3 bases and J gave up 6 bases; unmatched junction bases: 8. This CDR3 comprises 14 residues. Germline V lookup: CDR1 LGHNA, CDR2 YNFKEQ. CDR3: CASSHAGTEPEQYF. The DNA of the CDR3 is TGTGCCAGCAGCCATGCCGGGACAGAACCCGAGCAGTACTTC.

The genes are TRBV27 and TRBJ2-2; D might be TRBD1 (6 bases). Germline V CDR1 and CDR2: MNHEY, SMNVEV (reference sequence). Deletions cut 4 bases from V and 2 bases from J, with 14 bases between. The CDR3 contains 16 residues. CDR3 nucleotides: TGTGCCAGCAGTTCATACAGGGACCCAAACACCGGGGAGCTGTTTTTT. Its translation: CASSSYRDPNTGELFF.